Listed below are T cell receptor beta chains from one sample, sequenced in a study of PD-1 blockade in classical Hodgkin lymphoma. TCRdb's copy holds only in-frame clones and misses some; the assay was immunoSEQ multiplex PCR. The table has roughly 34,000 clones, over 60% seen once. The sample consisted of peripheral blood mononuclear cells (PBMCs), taken before the second cycle of nivolumab. These receptors all stem from a human donor with classical Hodgkin lymphoma. The CDR3 runs from the conserved cysteine through the conserved F or W. Fields, in order: V gene, D gene, clone size, J gene, CDR3 DNA, CDR3 protein. The D gene is left open where the match is weak. Size is omitted from some rows. Given values are once, few, many or a class for expanded clones.

v_gene: TRBV19; d_gene: TRBD1; abundance: few; j_gene: TRBJ1-2; CDR3nt: TGTGCCAGTAGTACGGACAGGGGGGCCTATGGCTACACCTTC; CDR3aa: CASSTDRGAYGYTF
v_gene: TRBV7-2; d_gene: -; abundance: -; j_gene: TRBJ2-1; CDR3nt: TGTGCCAGCAGCTTAGCAGGTCCAATCTCCTACAATGAGCAGTTCTTC; CDR3aa: CASSLAGPISYNEQFF
v_gene: TRBV7-2; d_gene: -; abundance: -; j_gene: TRBJ2-5; CDR3nt: TGTGCCAGCAGCGAAGGACTGGCTCAAGAGACCCAGTACTTC; CDR3aa: CASSEGLAQETQYF
v_gene: TRBV2; d_gene: -; abundance: -; j_gene: TRBJ2-7; CDR3nt: TGTGCCAGCAGTCCTACAGGCCTCCGGTGGGGGGAGCAGTACTTC; CDR3aa: CASSPTGLRWGEQYF
v_gene: TRBV5-8; d_gene: -; abundance: -; j_gene: TRBJ2-5; CDR3nt: TGTGCCAGCAGCTTTGACACAAAGCAAGAGACCCAGTACTTC; CDR3aa: CASSFDTKQETQYF
v_gene: TRBV7-2; d_gene: -; abundance: few; j_gene: TRBJ1-1; CDR3nt: TGTGCCAGCAGCCGGGACTTCATGAACACTGAAGCTTTCTTT; CDR3aa: CASSRDFMNTEAFF
v_gene: TRBV4-1; d_gene: TRBD2; abundance: -; j_gene: TRBJ2-5; CDR3nt: TGCGCCAGCAGCCAAGATATCCTAGCGGTGAGGGAAAAGACCCAGTACTTC; CDR3aa: CASSQDILAVREKTQYF
v_gene: TRBV4-1; d_gene: -; abundance: -; j_gene: TRBJ2-7; CDR3nt: TGCGCCAGCAGCCAAGAGGGTTTGACAGCAAGCTCCTACGAGCAGTACTTC; CDR3aa: CASSQEGLTASSYEQYF
v_gene: TRBV13; d_gene: TRBD1; abundance: -; j_gene: TRBJ1-2; CDR3nt: TGTGCCAGCAGCCAGGGGGGCAGCTCTAACTATGGCTACACCTTC; CDR3aa: CASSQGGSSNYGYTF
v_gene: TRBV9; d_gene: -; abundance: -; j_gene: TRBJ2-4; CDR3nt: TGTGCCAGCAGCGTGTCAGGCGGGGACATTCAGTACTTC; CDR3aa: CASSVSGGDIQYF
v_gene: TRBV14; d_gene: -; abundance: -; j_gene: TRBJ2-2; CDR3nt: TGTGCCAGCAGCCAGCGGGGGCCATCCGGGGAGCTGTTTTTT; CDR3aa: CASSQRGPSGELFF
v_gene: TRBV4-3; d_gene: TRBD2; abundance: many; j_gene: TRBJ2-3; CDR3nt: TGCGCCAGCAGCCAAGAAGTTAGCGGGGTAGGCACAGATACGCAGTATTTT; CDR3aa: CASSQEVSGVGTDTQYF
v_gene: TRBV2; d_gene: -; abundance: -; j_gene: TRBJ2-5; CDR3nt: TGTGCCAGCAGTGGGGGGGTTCGCCAAGAGACCCAGTACTTC; CDR3aa: CASSGGVRQETQYF
v_gene: TRBV9; d_gene: TRBD1; abundance: -; j_gene: TRBJ2-7; CDR3nt: TGTGCCAGCAGCACTGGGACAGGTTACGAGCAGTACTTC; CDR3aa: CASSTGTGYEQYF
v_gene: TRBV29-1; d_gene: -; abundance: -; j_gene: TRBJ2-7; CDR3nt: TGCAGCGTTGTTCCCTCGAGCTCCTACGAGCAGTACTTC; CDR3aa: CSVVPSSSYEQYF
v_gene: TRBV27; d_gene: -; abundance: -; j_gene: TRBJ2-6; CDR3nt: TGTGCCAGCAGTTTACCAATCGAGGGGAGGACTGGGGCCAACGTCCTGACTTTC; CDR3aa: CASSLPIEGRTGANVLTF
v_gene: TRBV2; d_gene: -; abundance: few; j_gene: TRBJ1-1; CDR3nt: TGTGCCAGCAGTGGGGTTAAAGGTGTGGACCTGAACACTGAAGCTTTCTTT; CDR3aa: CASSGVKGVDLNTEAFF
v_gene: TRBV18; d_gene: -; abundance: -; j_gene: TRBJ1-2; CDR3nt: TGTGCCAGCTCAGGGTTTTCCGGGCAGGGAATGGACTATGGCTACACCTTC; CDR3aa: CASSGFSGQGMDYGYTF
v_gene: TRBV27; d_gene: -; abundance: -; j_gene: TRBJ2-5; CDR3nt: TGTGCCAGCAGTTTATCCCCCACAGATGCCGATTACGAGACCCAGTACTTC; CDR3aa: CASSLSPTDADYETQYF
v_gene: TRBV9; d_gene: TRBD2; abundance: medium-sized; j_gene: TRBJ2-3; CDR3nt: TGTGCCAGCAGCGTAGACGGGACTAGCGCTGATACGCAGTATTTT; CDR3aa: CASSVDGTSADTQYF
v_gene: TRBV11-2; d_gene: -; abundance: -; j_gene: TRBJ1-2; CDR3nt: TGTGCCAGCAGCTTAGATGGGGCGCAGGGAACCGATGGCTACACCTTC; CDR3aa: CASSLDGAQGTDGYTF
v_gene: TRBV2; d_gene: TRBD1; abundance: -; j_gene: TRBJ1-1; CDR3nt: TGTGCCAGCAGTGATCCTCCGGGACAGGGGCCCCGAGGGACTGAAGCTTTCTTT; CDR3aa: CASSDPPGQGPRGTEAFF
v_gene: TRBV7-2; d_gene: -; abundance: -; j_gene: TRBJ2-5; CDR3nt: TGTGCCAGCAGCTTAGGCGCAGGGCAACAAGAGACCCAGTACTTC; CDR3aa: CASSLGAGQQETQYF
v_gene: TRBV19; d_gene: -; abundance: -; j_gene: TRBJ1-5; CDR3nt: TGTGCCAGTAGTCTACGGACAGTATATAGCAATCAGCCCCAGCATTTT; CDR3aa: CASSLRTVYSNQPQHF
v_gene: TRBV29-1; d_gene: TRBD1; abundance: -; j_gene: TRBJ1-2; CDR3nt: TGCAGCGTTGGCCGGGACAGGGGGGATGGCTACACCTTC; CDR3aa: CSVGRDRGDGYTF
v_gene: TRBV27; d_gene: -; abundance: -; j_gene: TRBJ2-6; CDR3nt: TGTGCCAGCAGTTTCGGACAGTGGAAGTTTGGGGCCAACGTCCTGACTTTC; CDR3aa: CASSFGQWKFGANVLTF
v_gene: TRBV27; d_gene: TRBD2; abundance: -; j_gene: TRBJ2-7; CDR3nt: TGTGCCAGCAGTTTATCATGGGGAGGGGAGCAGTACTTC; CDR3aa: CASSLSWGGEQYF
v_gene: TRBV7-6; d_gene: -; abundance: once; j_gene: TRBJ2-5; CDR3nt: TGTGCCAGCAGCTCAGAGTTCGGAGAGACCCAGTACTTC; CDR3aa: CASSSEFGETQYF
v_gene: TRBV5-6; d_gene: -; abundance: -; j_gene: TRBJ1-2; CDR3nt: TGTGCCAGCAGCGTCCTTCGGGACGGATCCTATGGCTACACCTTC; CDR3aa: CASSVLRDGSYGYTF
v_gene: TRBV18; d_gene: -; abundance: -; j_gene: TRBJ1-3; CDR3nt: TGTGCCAGCTCCCCCCCATTAAACACCATATATTTT; CDR3aa: CASSPPLNTIYF
v_gene: TRBV4-3; d_gene: -; abundance: -; j_gene: TRBJ1-1; CDR3nt: TGCGCCAGCAGCCCCTATACCGGGTTCCACACTGAAGCTTTCTTT; CDR3aa: CASSPYTGFHTEAFF
v_gene: TRBV15; d_gene: -; abundance: -; j_gene: TRBJ1-5; CDR3nt: TGTGCCACCAGCATAGACAGTAGCAATCAGCCCCAGCATTTT; CDR3aa: CATSIDSSNQPQHF
v_gene: TRBV23-1; d_gene: -; abundance: -; j_gene: TRBJ2-3; CDR3nt: TGCGCCAGCAGTCAATCGAAGGACCGATACACAGATACGCAGTATTTT; CDR3aa: CASSQSKDRYTDTQYF
v_gene: TRBV5-6; d_gene: TRBD2; abundance: -; j_gene: TRBJ2-1; CDR3nt: TGTGCCAGCAGCTTACCTCTAGCGGGGGGGCCCAATGAGCAGTTCTTC; CDR3aa: CASSLPLAGGPNEQFF
v_gene: TRBV19; d_gene: -; abundance: -; j_gene: TRBJ2-5; CDR3nt: TGTGCCAGTAGTATCACCGTATACAGGGCAGAGACCCAGTACTTC; CDR3aa: CASSITVYRAETQYF
v_gene: TRBV6-5; d_gene: -; abundance: -; j_gene: TRBJ1-2; CDR3nt: TGTGCCAGTAGGCCGGGGGTAGGCGGCTACACCTTC; CDR3aa: CASRPGVGGYTF
v_gene: TRBV19; d_gene: -; abundance: once; j_gene: TRBJ2-5; CDR3nt: TGTGCCAGTAGTACTCAGGGAGGAGAGACCCAGTACTTC; CDR3aa: CASSTQGGETQYF
v_gene: TRBV27; d_gene: -; abundance: -; j_gene: TRBJ2-7; CDR3nt: TGTGCCAGCAGTGCTAGACAGGACTACGAGCAGTACTTC; CDR3aa: CASSARQDYEQYF
v_gene: TRBV29-1; d_gene: -; abundance: -; j_gene: TRBJ2-3; CDR3nt: TGCAGCGGGGAAAAGGTTAGCGGAGGAGATACGCAGTATTTT; CDR3aa: CSGEKVSGGDTQYF
v_gene: TRBV11-2; d_gene: TRBD2; abundance: -; j_gene: TRBJ2-1; CDR3nt: TGTGCCAGCAGCTTATTGGCTAGCGGGGGTAATGAGCAGTTCTTC; CDR3aa: CASSLLASGGNEQFF
v_gene: TRBV6-5; d_gene: TRBD1; abundance: -; j_gene: TRBJ2-7; CDR3nt: TGTGCCAGCAGTCCCCGACAGGGGGCCTACGAGCAGTACTTC; CDR3aa: CASSPRQGAYEQYF
v_gene: TRBV7-7; d_gene: TRBD2; abundance: -; j_gene: TRBJ2-3; CDR3nt: TGTGCCAGCAGCCCCGGGGGACTAGCAGGTGATACGCAGTATTTT; CDR3aa: CASSPGGLAGDTQYF
v_gene: TRBV5-1; d_gene: -; abundance: -; j_gene: TRBJ1-4; CDR3nt: TGCGCCAGCAGCCAACAGGGTCTGGAAAAACTGTTTTTT; CDR3aa: CASSQQGLEKLFF
v_gene: TRBV7-2; d_gene: -; abundance: -; j_gene: TRBJ2-5; CDR3nt: TGTGCCAGCAGCGCAACCGGACGAGCGGAGACCCAGTACTTC; CDR3aa: CASSATGRAETQYF
v_gene: TRBV4-2; d_gene: -; abundance: once; j_gene: TRBJ1-1; CDR3nt: TGTGCCAGCAGCCAAGATAGGGATCGGACTGAAGCTTTCTTT; CDR3aa: CASSQDRDRTEAFF
v_gene: TRBV7-3; d_gene: -; abundance: -; j_gene: TRBJ2-1; CDR3nt: TGTGCCAGCAGCTTAGGGCAGGGGACCTACAATGAGCAGTTCTTC; CDR3aa: CASSLGQGTYNEQFF
v_gene: TRBV5-1; d_gene: -; abundance: -; j_gene: TRBJ2-3; CDR3nt: TGCGCCAGCAGCTTGGATTACGGGTTCAGAGATACGCAGTATTTT; CDR3aa: CASSLDYGFRDTQYF
v_gene: TRBV1; d_gene: -; abundance: -; j_gene: TRBJ2-5; CDR3nt: TGCACCAGCTCCCGACTAGCGGGGGGTGGCGAGACCCAGTACTTC; CDR3aa: CTSSRLAGGGETQYF
v_gene: TRBV19; d_gene: TRBD2; abundance: -; j_gene: TRBJ2-3; CDR3nt: TGTGCCAGTAGTATACACCCTAGCGGGGGGTTAACAGATACGCAGTATTTT; CDR3aa: CASSIHPSGGLTDTQYF
v_gene: TRBV4-3; d_gene: -; abundance: -; j_gene: TRBJ1-1; CDR3nt: TGCGCCAGCAGCCAAGATCGACCTGGGCAGGGCTGGGTATCAGGCAACACTGAAGCTTTCTTT; CDR3aa: CASSQDRPGQGWVSGNTEAFF
v_gene: TRBV2; d_gene: -; abundance: -; j_gene: TRBJ1-2; CDR3nt: TGTGCCAGCAGGGAACAGGGTTTTGGCTACACCTTC; CDR3aa: CASREQGFGYTF
v_gene: TRBV5-1; d_gene: -; abundance: -; j_gene: TRBJ2-2; CDR3nt: TGCGCCAGCAGCTTGGATCCAAGGTCCGGGGAGCTGTTTTTT; CDR3aa: CASSLDPRSGELFF
v_gene: TRBV5-6; d_gene: -; abundance: -; j_gene: TRBJ2-2; CDR3nt: TGTGCCAGCGGGACCGGGGAGCTGTTTTTT; CDR3aa: CASGTGELFF
v_gene: TRBV27; d_gene: TRBD2; abundance: -; j_gene: TRBJ2-7; CDR3nt: TGTGCCAGCAGCCTAATTAGCGGGCTGGGCGGGCAGTACTTC; CDR3aa: CASSLISGLGGQYF
v_gene: TRBV2; d_gene: -; abundance: -; j_gene: TRBJ1-5; CDR3nt: TGTGCCAGCAGCCCTGAGGGGGGTCGGAAGCCCCAGCATTTT; CDR3aa: CASSPEGGRKPQHF
v_gene: TRBV5-4; d_gene: TRBD1; abundance: -; j_gene: TRBJ2-7; CDR3nt: TGTGCCAGCAGCCCGGGGACAGGGGATGGGAACGAGCAGTACTTC; CDR3aa: CASSPGTGDGNEQYF
v_gene: TRBV5-4; d_gene: -; abundance: -; j_gene: TRBJ2-7; CDR3nt: TGTGCCAGCAGCGAACAGGGTGGGGCCTACGAGCAGTACTTC; CDR3aa: CASSEQGGAYEQYF
v_gene: TRBV10-3; d_gene: -; abundance: once; j_gene: TRBJ1-1; CDR3nt: TGTGCCATCAGTGTGAGGGGAGAGACTGAAGCTTTCTTT; CDR3aa: CAISVRGETEAFF
v_gene: TRBV5-1; d_gene: -; abundance: -; j_gene: TRBJ1-1; CDR3nt: TGCGCCAGCAGCTTATTGGGACCCCGGGCTGAAGCTTTCTTT; CDR3aa: CASSLLGPRAEAFF
v_gene: TRBV12-5; d_gene: -; abundance: -; j_gene: TRBJ2-3; CDR3nt: TGTGCTAGTGTCTCCCAAGGGTTCGCAGATACGCAGTATTTT; CDR3aa: CASVSQGFADTQYF